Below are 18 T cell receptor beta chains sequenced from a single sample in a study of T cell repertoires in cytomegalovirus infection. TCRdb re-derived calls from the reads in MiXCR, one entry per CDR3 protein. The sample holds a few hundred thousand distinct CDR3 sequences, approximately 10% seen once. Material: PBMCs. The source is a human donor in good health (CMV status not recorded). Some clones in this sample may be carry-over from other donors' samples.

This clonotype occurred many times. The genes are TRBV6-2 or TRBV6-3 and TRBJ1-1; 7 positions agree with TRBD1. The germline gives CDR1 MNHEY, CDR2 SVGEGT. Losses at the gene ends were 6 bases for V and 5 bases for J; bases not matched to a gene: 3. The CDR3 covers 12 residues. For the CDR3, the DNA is TGTGCCAGCAGCCAGGGACAGACTGAAGCTTTCTTT. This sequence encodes CASSQGQTEAFF.

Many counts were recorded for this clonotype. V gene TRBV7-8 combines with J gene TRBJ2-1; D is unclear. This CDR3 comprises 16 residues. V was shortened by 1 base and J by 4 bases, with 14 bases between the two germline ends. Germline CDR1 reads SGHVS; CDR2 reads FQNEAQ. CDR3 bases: TGTGCCAGCAGCTTAGAAAGGGCCTCCATTTACAATGAGCAGTTCTTC. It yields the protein CASSLERASIYNEQFF. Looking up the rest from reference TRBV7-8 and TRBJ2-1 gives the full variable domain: GAGVSQSPRYKVAKRGQDVALRCDPISGHVSLFWYQQALGQGPEFLTYFQNEAQLDKSGLPSDRFFAERPEGSVSTLKIQRTQQEDSAVYLCASSLERASIYNEQFFGPGTRLTVL.

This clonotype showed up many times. CDR3 sequence: CASSQDSAGFYNEQFF. CDR3 nucleotide sequence: TGCGCCAGCAGCCAAGATAGCGCGGGATTCTACAATGAGCAGTTCTTC. This chain links TRBV4-3 with TRBJ2-1, with a weak D call TRBD2 (6 bases). Trimming stripped 0 bases from V and 3 bases from J, with 12 bases between. CDR3 length: 16 residues. Germline values: CDR1 LGHNA, CDR2 YSLEER.

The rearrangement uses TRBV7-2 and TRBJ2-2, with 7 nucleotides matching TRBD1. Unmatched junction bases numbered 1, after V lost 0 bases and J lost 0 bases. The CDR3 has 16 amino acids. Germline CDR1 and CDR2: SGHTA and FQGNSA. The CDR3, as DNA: TGTGCCAGCAGCTTAGCCGGGACAGCGAACACCGGGGAGCTGTTTTTT. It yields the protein CASSLAGTANTGELFF. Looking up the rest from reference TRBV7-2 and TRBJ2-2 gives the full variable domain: GAGVSQSPSNKVTEKGKDVELRCDPISGHTALYWYRQSLGQGLEFLIYFQGNSAPDKSGLPSDRFSAERTGGSVSTLTIQRTQQEDSAVYLCASSLAGTANTGELFFGEGSRLTVL.

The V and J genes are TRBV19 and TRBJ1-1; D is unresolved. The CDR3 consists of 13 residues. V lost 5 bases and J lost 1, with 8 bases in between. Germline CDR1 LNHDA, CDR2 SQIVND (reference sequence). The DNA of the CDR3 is TGTGCCAGTAGTTTGGTAGCGAACACTGAAGCTTTCTTT. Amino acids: CASSLVANTEAFF.

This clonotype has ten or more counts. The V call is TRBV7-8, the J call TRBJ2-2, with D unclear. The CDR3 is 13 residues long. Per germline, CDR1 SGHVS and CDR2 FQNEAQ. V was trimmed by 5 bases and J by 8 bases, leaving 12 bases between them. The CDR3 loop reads CASSPSRQGELFF. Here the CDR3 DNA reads TGTGCCAGCAGCCCTTCCAGGCAGGGGGAGCTGTTTTTT.

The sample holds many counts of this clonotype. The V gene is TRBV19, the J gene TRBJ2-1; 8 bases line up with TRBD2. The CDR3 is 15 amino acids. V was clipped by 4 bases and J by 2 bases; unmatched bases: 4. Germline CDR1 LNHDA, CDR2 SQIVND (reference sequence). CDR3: CASSKSGGPYNEQFF. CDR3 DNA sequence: TGTGCCAGTAGTAAAAGCGGGGGCCCCTACAATGAGCAGTTCTTC.

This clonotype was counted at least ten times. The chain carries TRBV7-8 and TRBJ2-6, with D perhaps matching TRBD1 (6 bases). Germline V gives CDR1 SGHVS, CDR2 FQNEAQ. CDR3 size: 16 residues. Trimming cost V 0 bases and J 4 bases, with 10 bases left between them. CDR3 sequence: CASSLASGVGANVLTF. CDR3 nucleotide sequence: TGTGCCAGCAGCTTAGCGTCAGGGGTCGGGGCCAACGTCCTGACTTTC.

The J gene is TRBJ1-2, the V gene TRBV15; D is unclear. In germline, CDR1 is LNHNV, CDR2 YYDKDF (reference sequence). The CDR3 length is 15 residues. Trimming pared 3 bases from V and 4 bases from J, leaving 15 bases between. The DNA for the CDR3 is TGTGCCACCAGCAGGTTATCTGGGGAGGCCTATGGCTACACCTTC. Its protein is CATSRLSGEAYGYTF.

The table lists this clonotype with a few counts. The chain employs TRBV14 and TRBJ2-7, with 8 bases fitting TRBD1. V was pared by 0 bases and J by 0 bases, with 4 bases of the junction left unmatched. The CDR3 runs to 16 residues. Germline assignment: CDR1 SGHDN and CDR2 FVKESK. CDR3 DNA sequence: TGTGCCAGCAGCCAAGACCCGGGACAGGCCTCCTACGAGCAGTACTTC. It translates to CASSQDPGQASYEQYF.

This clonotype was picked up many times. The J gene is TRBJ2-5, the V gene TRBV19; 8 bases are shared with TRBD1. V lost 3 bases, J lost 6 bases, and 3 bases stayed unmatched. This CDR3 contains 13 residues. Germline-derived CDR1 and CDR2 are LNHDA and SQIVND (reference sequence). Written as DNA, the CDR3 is TGTGCCAGTAGTATCGGACAGGGAAAGACCCAGTACTTC. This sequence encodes CASSIGQGKTQYF. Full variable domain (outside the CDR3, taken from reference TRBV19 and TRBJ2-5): DGGITQSPKYLFRKEGQNVTLSCEQNLNHDAMYWYRQDPGQGLRLIYYSQIVNDFQKGDIAEGYSVSREKKESFPLTVTSAQKNPTAFYLCASSIGQGKTQYFGPGTRLLVL.

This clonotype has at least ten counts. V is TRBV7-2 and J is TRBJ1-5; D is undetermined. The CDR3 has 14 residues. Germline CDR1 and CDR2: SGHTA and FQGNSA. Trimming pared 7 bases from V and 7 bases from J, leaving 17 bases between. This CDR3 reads CASNQDPAGQPQHF. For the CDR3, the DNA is TGTGCCAGCAACCAAGACCCCGCGGGACAGCCCCAGCATTTT.

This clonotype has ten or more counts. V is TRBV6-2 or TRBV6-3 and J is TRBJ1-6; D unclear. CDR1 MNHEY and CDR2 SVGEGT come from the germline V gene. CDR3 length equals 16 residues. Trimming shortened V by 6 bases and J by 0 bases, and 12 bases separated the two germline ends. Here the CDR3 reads CASRRTSSSYNSPLHF. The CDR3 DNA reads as TGTGCCAGCAGGCGGACGTCCAGCTCCTATAATTCACCCCTCCACTTT.

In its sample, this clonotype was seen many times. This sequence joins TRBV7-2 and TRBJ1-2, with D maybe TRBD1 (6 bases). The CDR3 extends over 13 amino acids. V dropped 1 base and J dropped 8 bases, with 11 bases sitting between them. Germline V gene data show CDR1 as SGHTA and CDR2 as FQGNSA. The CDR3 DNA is TGTGCCAGCAGCTTAGAACAGGGTCGGGGCTACACCTTC. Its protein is CASSLEQGRGYTF.

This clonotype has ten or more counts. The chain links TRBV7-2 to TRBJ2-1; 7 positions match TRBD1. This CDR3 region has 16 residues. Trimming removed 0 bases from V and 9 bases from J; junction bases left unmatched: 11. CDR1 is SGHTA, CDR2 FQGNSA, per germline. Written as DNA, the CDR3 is TGTGCCAGCAGCTTAGCATCCCAGGGGGTTTCAGGTGAGCAGTTCTTC. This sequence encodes CASSLASQGVSGEQFF.

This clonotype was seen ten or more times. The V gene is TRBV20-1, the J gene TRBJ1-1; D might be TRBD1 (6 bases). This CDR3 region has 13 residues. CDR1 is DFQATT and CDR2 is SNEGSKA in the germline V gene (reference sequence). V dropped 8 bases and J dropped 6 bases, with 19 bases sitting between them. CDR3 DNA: TGCAGTTTTGAAGGACAGCGGACCTCTGAAGCTTTCTTT. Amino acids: CSFEGQRTSEAFF.

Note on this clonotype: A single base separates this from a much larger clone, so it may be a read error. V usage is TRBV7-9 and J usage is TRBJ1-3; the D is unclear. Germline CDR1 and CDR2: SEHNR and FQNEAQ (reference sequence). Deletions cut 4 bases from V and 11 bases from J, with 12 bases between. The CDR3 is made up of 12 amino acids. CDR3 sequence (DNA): TGTGCCAGCAGCTCTCAGAGAAGCGCCATATATTTT. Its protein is CASSSQRSAIYF.

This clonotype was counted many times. The CDR3 DNA reads TGTGCCAGCAGCTTAGGACACCGGCTCTCCTACGAGCAGTACTTC. Protein: CASSLGHRLSYEQYF. The chain combines TRBV5-4 with TRBJ2-7; TRBD1 might be the D (5 bases). The V end lost 2 bases, the J end lost 0 bases, and 12 bases lay between the germline ends. Germline CDR1 reads SGHNT; CDR2 reads YYREEE (reference sequence). The CDR3 loop spans 15 amino acids.